This TCR beta chain was sequenced for a study of blood T cell repertoires in COVID-19. Data came from immunoSEQ multiplex PCR; TCRdb stores just in-frame clones and leaves some out. The sample lists 180,000 or so clones; about 80% were seen once. Material for sequencing was PBMCs or T cells enriched from blood (not recorded which). The source of this sequence is a man aged 55 to 70 who had been exposed to COVID-19.

CDR3 nucleotides: TGCGCCAGCAGCTTGAGGGGGAGTGATGCAGATACGCAGTATTTT. Its translation: CASSLRGSDADTQYF. The genes are TRBV5-1 and TRBJ2-3; the D gene is possibly TRBD1 (6 bases). This CDR3 has 15 amino acids. The germline gives CDR1 SGHRS, CDR2 YFSETQ. Trimming stripped 1 base from V and 4 bases from J, with 13 bases between.